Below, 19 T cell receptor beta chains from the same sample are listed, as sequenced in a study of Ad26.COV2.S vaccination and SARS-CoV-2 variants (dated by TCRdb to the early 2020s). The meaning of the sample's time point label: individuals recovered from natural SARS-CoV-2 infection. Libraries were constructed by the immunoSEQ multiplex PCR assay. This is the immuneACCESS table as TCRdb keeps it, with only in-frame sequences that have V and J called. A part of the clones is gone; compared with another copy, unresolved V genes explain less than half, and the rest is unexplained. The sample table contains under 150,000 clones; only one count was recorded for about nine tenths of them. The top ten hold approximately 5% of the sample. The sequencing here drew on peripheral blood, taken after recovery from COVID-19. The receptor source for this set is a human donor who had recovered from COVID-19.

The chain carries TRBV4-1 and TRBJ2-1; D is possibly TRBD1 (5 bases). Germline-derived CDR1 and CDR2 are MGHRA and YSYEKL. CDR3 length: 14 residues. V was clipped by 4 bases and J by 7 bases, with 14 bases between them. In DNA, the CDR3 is TGCGCCAGCAGCCCCGACAGTTTGGGTAATGAGCAGTTCTTC. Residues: CASSPDSLGNEQFF.

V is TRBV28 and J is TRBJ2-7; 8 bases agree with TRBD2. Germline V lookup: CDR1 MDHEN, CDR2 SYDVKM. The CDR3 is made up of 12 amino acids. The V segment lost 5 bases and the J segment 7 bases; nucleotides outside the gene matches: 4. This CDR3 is CASSPPSGEQYF. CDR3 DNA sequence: TGTGCCAGCAGTCCCCCTAGCGGGGAGCAGTACTTC.

The CDR3 region is CASSSEMSVGQETQYF. The CDR3 DNA reads TGTGCCAGCAGTTCGGAGATGAGCGTAGGGCAAGAGACCCAGTACTTC. The V gene is TRBV28, the J gene TRBJ2-5; D is unresolved. The CDR3 is made up of 16 amino acids. Trimming removed 4 bases from V and 2 bases from J, with 17 bases in between. The germline gives CDR1 MDHEN, CDR2 SYDVKM.

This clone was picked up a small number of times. The CDR3 loop is CASRRITGIGTQYF. DNA for the CDR3: TGTGCCAGCAGACGTATCACAGGGATTGGGACCCAGTACTTC. The V and J genes are TRBV2 and TRBJ2-5, with a tentative D call TRBD1 (6 bases). The V end was cut by 6 bases, the J end by 7 bases, with 18 bases between. There are 14 residues in the CDR3. Germline V gives CDR1 SNHLY, CDR2 FYNNEI.

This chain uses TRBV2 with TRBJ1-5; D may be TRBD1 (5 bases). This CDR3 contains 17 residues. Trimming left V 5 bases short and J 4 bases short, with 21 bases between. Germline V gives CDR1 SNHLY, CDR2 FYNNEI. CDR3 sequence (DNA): TGTGCCAGCAGTCATATCGGGGGGGACGGTGCTAATCAGCCCCAGCATTTT. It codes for CASSHIGGDGANQPQHF.

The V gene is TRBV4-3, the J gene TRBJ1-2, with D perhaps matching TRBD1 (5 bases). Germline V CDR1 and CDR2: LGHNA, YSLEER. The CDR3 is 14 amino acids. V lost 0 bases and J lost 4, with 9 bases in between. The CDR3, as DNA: TGCGCCAGCAGCCAAGACAGGGCGCGCTATGGCTACACCTTC. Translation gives CASSQDRARYGYTF.

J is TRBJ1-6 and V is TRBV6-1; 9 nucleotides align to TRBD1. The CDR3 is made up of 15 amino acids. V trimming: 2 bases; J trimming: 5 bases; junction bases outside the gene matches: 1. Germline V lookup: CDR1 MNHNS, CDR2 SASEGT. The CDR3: CASSERTGDNSPLHF. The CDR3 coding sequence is TGTGCCAGCAGTGAACGGACAGGGGATAATTCACCCCTCCACTTT.

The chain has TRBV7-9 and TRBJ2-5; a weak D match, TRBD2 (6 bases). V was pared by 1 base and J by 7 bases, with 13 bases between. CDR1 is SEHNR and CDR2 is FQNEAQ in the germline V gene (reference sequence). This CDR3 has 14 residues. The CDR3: CASSLGRGWGTQYF. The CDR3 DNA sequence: TGTGCCAGCAGCTTAGGGAGGGGCTGGGGGACCCAGTACTTC.

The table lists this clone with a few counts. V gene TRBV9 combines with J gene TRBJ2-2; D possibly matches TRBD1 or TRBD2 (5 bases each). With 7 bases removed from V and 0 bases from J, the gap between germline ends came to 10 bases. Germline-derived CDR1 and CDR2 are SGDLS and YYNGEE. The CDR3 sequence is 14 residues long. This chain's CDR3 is CASEGTSNTGELFF. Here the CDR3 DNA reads TGTGCCAGCGAAGGGACCTCGAACACCGGGGAGCTGTTTTTT.

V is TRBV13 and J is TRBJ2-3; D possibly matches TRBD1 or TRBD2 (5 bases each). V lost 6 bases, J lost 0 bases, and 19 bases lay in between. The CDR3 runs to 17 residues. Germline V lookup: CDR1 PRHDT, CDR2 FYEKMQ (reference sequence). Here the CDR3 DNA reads TGTGCCAGCAGAGTATTGGGGACCACGCCTAGCACAGATACGCAGTATTTT. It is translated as CASRVLGTTPSTDTQYF.

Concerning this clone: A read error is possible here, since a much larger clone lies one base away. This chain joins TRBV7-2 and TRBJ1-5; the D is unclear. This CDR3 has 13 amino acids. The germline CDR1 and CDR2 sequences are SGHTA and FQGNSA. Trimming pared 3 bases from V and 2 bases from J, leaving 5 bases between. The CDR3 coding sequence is TGTGCCAGCAGCTTGGACGGCAATCAGCCCCAGCATTTT. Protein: CASSLDGNQPQHF.

The CDR3 nucleotides are TGCGCCAGCAGCCAAGTTCTTCCGCGGGGGCCCCCCGGGGAGCTGTTTTTT. This translates into CASSQVLPRGPPGELFF. The chain is built from TRBV4-1 and TRBJ2-2; D is perhaps TRBD2 (7 bases). The V end lost 1 base, the J end lost 6 bases, and 18 bases lay between the germline ends. The CDR3 is 17 amino acids. Germline V lookup: CDR1 MGHRA, CDR2 YSYEKL.

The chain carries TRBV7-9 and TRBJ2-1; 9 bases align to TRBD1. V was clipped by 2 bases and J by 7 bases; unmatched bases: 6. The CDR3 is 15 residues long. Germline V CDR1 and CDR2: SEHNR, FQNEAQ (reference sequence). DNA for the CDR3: TGTGCCAGCAGCTTAAGGGGACAGGGCGCGAATGAGCAGTTCTTC. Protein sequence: CASSLRGQGANEQFF. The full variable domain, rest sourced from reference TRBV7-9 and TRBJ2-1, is DTGVSQNPRHKITKRGQNVTFRCDPISEHNRLYWYRQTLGQGPEFLTYFQNEAQLEKSRLLSDRFSAERPKGSFSTLEIQRTEQGDSAMYLCASSLRGQGANEQFFGPGTRLTVL.

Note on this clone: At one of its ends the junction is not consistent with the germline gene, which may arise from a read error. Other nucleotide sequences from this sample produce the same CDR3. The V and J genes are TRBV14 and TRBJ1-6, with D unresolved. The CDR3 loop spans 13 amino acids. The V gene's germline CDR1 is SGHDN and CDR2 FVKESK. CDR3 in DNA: TGCGCCAGCAGCCAAGTAAAGGATTCACCCCTCCACTTT. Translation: CASSQVKDSPLHF.

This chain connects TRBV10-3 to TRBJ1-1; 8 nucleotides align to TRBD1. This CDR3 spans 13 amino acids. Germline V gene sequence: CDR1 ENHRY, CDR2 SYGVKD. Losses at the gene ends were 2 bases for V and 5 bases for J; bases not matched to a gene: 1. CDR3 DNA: TGTGCCATCAGTGAGGGGACAGGTACTGAAGCTTTCTTT. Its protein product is CAISEGTGTEAFF.

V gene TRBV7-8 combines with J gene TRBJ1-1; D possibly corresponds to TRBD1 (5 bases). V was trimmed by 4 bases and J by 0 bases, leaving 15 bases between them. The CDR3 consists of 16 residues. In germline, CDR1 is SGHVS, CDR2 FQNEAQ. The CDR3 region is CASSYAGRPVNTEAFF. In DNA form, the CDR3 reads TGTGCCAGCAGCTACGCGGGGCGACCCGTGAACACTGAAGCTTTCTTT.

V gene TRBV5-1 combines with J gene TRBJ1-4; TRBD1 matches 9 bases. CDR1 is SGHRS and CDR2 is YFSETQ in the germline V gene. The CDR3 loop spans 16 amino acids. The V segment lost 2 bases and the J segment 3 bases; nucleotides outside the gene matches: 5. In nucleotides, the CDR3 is TGCGCCAGCAGCTTTGGACAGGGGATGGCTAATGAAAAACTGTTTTTT. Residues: CASSFGQGMANEKLFF.

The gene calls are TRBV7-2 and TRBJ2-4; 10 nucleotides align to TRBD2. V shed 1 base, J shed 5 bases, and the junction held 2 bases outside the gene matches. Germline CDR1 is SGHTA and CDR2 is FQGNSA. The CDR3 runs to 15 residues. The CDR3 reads CASSLGSGGQNIQYF. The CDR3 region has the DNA TGTGCCAGCAGCTTAGGTAGCGGGGGGCAAAACATTCAGTACTTC.

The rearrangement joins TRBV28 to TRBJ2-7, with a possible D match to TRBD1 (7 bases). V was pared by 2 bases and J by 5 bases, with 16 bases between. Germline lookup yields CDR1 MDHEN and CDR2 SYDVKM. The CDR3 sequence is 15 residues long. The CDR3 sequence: CASSLGGGTLDEQYF. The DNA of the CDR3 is TGTGCCAGCAGTTTAGGAGGGGGCACGTTGGACGAGCAGTACTTC.